Listed below are T cell receptor beta chains from one sample, sequenced in a study of T cell responses to AZD1222 COVID-19 vaccine. Only in-frame clones appear in the TCRdb table, and some are missing; sequencing was by immunoSEQ multiplex PCR. The top ten hold roughly 5% of the sample, which has over 130,000 clones, more than 85% seen once. Sequenced material: peripheral blood, taken on day 0 of AZD1222 vaccination. These receptors were taken from an adult in good health. Each CDR3 is given with its conserved first and last residue. The D gene is left open where the match is weak. Size is stated for part of the rows, as once, few or many counts, or as a class when the clone is expanded.

cdr3_nt: TGTGCCAGCAGCTCATCGGGACTTTCCTACGAGCAGTACTTC; cdr3_aa: CASSSSGLSYEQYF; j_call: TRBJ2-7; clone_size: .; d_call: .; v_call: TRBV7-3
cdr3_nt: TGTGCCAGCAGACTCGTATCCAGCTTCCCCGAGCAGTACTTC; cdr3_aa: CASRLVSSFPEQYF; j_call: TRBJ2-7; clone_size: .; d_call: .; v_call: TRBV2
cdr3_nt: TGTGCCAGCGACCCGGGGCCCTACAATGAGCAGTTCTTC; cdr3_aa: CASDPGPYNEQFF; j_call: TRBJ2-1; clone_size: .; d_call: .; v_call: TRBV28
cdr3_nt: TGTGCCAGCAGCTTGGATGGGGGAGCTTTCTTT; cdr3_aa: CASSLDGGAFF; j_call: TRBJ1-1; clone_size: .; d_call: .; v_call: TRBV5-6
cdr3_nt: TGTGCCAGCAGCTTGAACTTTGGAACGAACACTGAAGCTTTCTTT; cdr3_aa: CASSLNFGTNTEAFF; j_call: TRBJ1-1; clone_size: .; d_call: .; v_call: TRBV5-6
cdr3_nt: TGTGCCAGCAGCTTAGGGACGAACTCCTACGAGCAGTACTTC; cdr3_aa: CASSLGTNSYEQYF; j_call: TRBJ2-7; clone_size: once; d_call: .; v_call: TRBV7-2
cdr3_nt: TGCGCCAGCAGCTTGTTCCAAGCGGGAGTCGATGAGCAGTTCTTC; cdr3_aa: CASSLFQAGVDEQFF; j_call: TRBJ2-1; clone_size: few; d_call: TRBD2; v_call: TRBV5-1
cdr3_nt: TGTGCCAGCAGCCAACTCGTTTCAGGGGCCAACGTCCTGACTTTC; cdr3_aa: CASSQLVSGANVLTF; j_call: TRBJ2-6; clone_size: .; d_call: .; v_call: TRBV16
cdr3_nt: TGCGCCAGCAGCTCAGGGTTTGGGGGAGATAATGAAAAACTGTTTTTT; cdr3_aa: CASSSGFGGDNEKLFF; j_call: TRBJ1-4; clone_size: .; d_call: .; v_call: TRBV5-1
cdr3_nt: TGTGCCAGCCTCAACGGACAATACCAAGAGACCCAGTACTTC; cdr3_aa: CASLNGQYQETQYF; j_call: TRBJ2-5; clone_size: once; d_call: .; v_call: TRBV7-9
cdr3_nt: TGTGCCAGCAGTGCGTATCCCACCAGCGCGTTACGGGGCGATCAGCCCCAGCATTTT; cdr3_aa: CASSAYPTSALRGDQPQHF; j_call: TRBJ1-5; clone_size: .; d_call: .; v_call: TRBV2
cdr3_nt: TGCGCCAGCAGCTTGATAGCGACAACCGGGACTAGCGGTATCGAGCAGTACTTC; cdr3_aa: CASSLIATTGTSGIEQYF; j_call: TRBJ2-7; clone_size: few; d_call: TRBD2; v_call: TRBV5-1
cdr3_nt: TGTGCCAGCAGCCAGGTTGAGACCGGGGGTACTGAAGCTTTCTTT; cdr3_aa: CASSQVETGGTEAFF; j_call: TRBJ1-1; clone_size: .; d_call: .; v_call: TRBV3-1/TRBV3-2
cdr3_nt: TGTGCCAGCAGTCCCCCAGCACAGGGGGCAGGCTCACCCCTCCACTTT; cdr3_aa: CASSPPAQGAGSPLHF; j_call: TRBJ1-6; clone_size: .; d_call: TRBD1; v_call: TRBV6-2/TRBV6-3
cdr3_nt: TGTGCCAGCAGCCAGACAGGTCGCGAGCAGTACTTC; cdr3_aa: CASSQTGREQYF; j_call: TRBJ2-7; clone_size: .; d_call: .; v_call: TRBV4-2
cdr3_nt: TGTGCCAGCAGCGTTGGGACAGGGAGCTATGGCTACACCTTC; cdr3_aa: CASSVGTGSYGYTF; j_call: TRBJ1-2; clone_size: .; d_call: TRBD1; v_call: TRBV9
cdr3_nt: TGCGCCAGCAGCTTGGAGGGGACTAGCGGGGTTTTGGATACGCAGTATTTT; cdr3_aa: CASSLEGTSGVLDTQYF; j_call: TRBJ2-3; clone_size: .; d_call: TRBD2; v_call: TRBV5-1
cdr3_nt: TGTGCCAGCAGTTTCAGGGGATCTCAGCCCCAGCATTTT; cdr3_aa: CASSFRGSQPQHF; j_call: TRBJ1-5; clone_size: .; d_call: .; v_call: TRBV27
cdr3_nt: TGTGCCAGCAGCAAAGGTTCGGGACGGATCTCCTACGAGCAGTACTTC; cdr3_aa: CASSKGSGRISYEQYF; j_call: TRBJ2-7; clone_size: .; d_call: .; v_call: TRBV21-1
cdr3_nt: TGCAGTGCGGCCAGGGGGCATGGCTACACCTTC; cdr3_aa: CSAARGHGYTF; j_call: TRBJ1-2; clone_size: .; d_call: TRBD1; v_call: TRBV20-1
cdr3_nt: TGTGCCAGCAGTTTAAAAGGACGGATCAGCTCCTACGAGCAGTACTTC; cdr3_aa: CASSLKGRISSYEQYF; j_call: TRBJ2-7; clone_size: .; d_call: .; v_call: TRBV27
cdr3_nt: TGTGCCAGCAGCGCGGGGATGGCCTACGAGCAGTACTTC; cdr3_aa: CASSAGMAYEQYF; j_call: TRBJ2-7; clone_size: .; d_call: .; v_call: TRBV5-4
cdr3_nt: TGCGCCAGCAGCTTGGGTCCCTCCGGGACGGCCCAGCATTTT; cdr3_aa: CASSLGPSGTAQHF; j_call: TRBJ1-5; clone_size: .; d_call: .; v_call: TRBV5-1
cdr3_nt: TGTGCCAGTAGTACTCGACTAGTTGGAGAGGCCCAGTACTTC; cdr3_aa: CASSTRLVGEAQYF; j_call: TRBJ2-5; clone_size: .; d_call: .; v_call: TRBV19
cdr3_nt: TGTGCCAGCAGTATTACAGCGGCCGGGCGGGTAGCTTTCTTT; cdr3_aa: CASSITAAGRVAFF; j_call: TRBJ1-1; clone_size: .; d_call: .; v_call: TRBV27
cdr3_nt: TGCAGCTATCGGACGGGTAACTATGGCTACACCTTC; cdr3_aa: CSYRTGNYGYTF; j_call: TRBJ1-2; clone_size: .; d_call: .; v_call: TRBV29-1
cdr3_nt: TGCGCCAGCACCCTTAACGGGGCTCCGAACACCGGGGAGCTGTTTTTT; cdr3_aa: CASTLNGAPNTGELFF; j_call: TRBJ2-2; clone_size: .; d_call: .; v_call: TRBV5-1
cdr3_nt: TGTGCCTGGAGTTGGTCTAGCGGGAGGCCGGGGGGCGAGCAGTACTTC; cdr3_aa: CAWSWSSGRPGGEQYF; j_call: TRBJ2-7; clone_size: .; d_call: TRBD2; v_call: TRBV30
cdr3_nt: TGTGCCAGCTCCCTCCGACTAGCGGGGATCACAGATACGCAGTATTTT; cdr3_aa: CASSLRLAGITDTQYF; j_call: TRBJ2-3; clone_size: .; d_call: TRBD2; v_call: TRBV2
cdr3_nt: TGCACCAGCAGCCATTGGGGACACCACTATAATTCACCCCTCCACTTT; cdr3_aa: CTSSHWGHHYNSPLHF; j_call: TRBJ1-6; clone_size: .; d_call: .; v_call: TRBV1
cdr3_nt: TGTGCCAGCAGGGAGGGGGGCAGGGCCAACTATGGCTACACCTTC; cdr3_aa: CASREGGRANYGYTF; j_call: TRBJ1-2; clone_size: .; d_call: .; v_call: TRBV6-1